The 21 T cell receptor beta chains below all came from one sample that was sequenced in a study of early T cells in non-severe SARS-CoV-2 infection. TCRdb redid the calling of the 5' RACE reads with MiXCR, one entry per CDR3 protein. Of approximately 69,000 distinct CDR3 sequences listed, about 10% are singletons. The specimen was whole blood. Every receptor here comes from an adult who was a healthcare worker with PCR-confirmed SARS-CoV-2 infection or an uninfected control (not recorded which).

Many counts were recorded for this clonotype. This rearrangement joins TRBV7-9 to TRBJ2-1; D is possibly TRBD1 or TRBD2 (5 bases each). Trimming removed 1 base from V and 9 bases from J, with 10 bases in between. The CDR3 length is 13 residues. CDR1 and CDR2 (germline): SEHNR, FQNEAQ (reference sequence). CDR3 sequence reads: CASSLGGWSEQFF. CDR3 sequence (DNA): TGTGCCAGCAGCTTAGGGGGGTGGAGTGAGCAGTTCTTC.

The chain recombines TRBV29-1 with TRBJ2-1; D might be TRBD1 (6 bases). This CDR3 is 14 amino acids long. Germline lookup yields CDR1 SQVTM and CDR2 ANQGSEA. V dropped 1 base and J dropped 8 bases, with 15 bases sitting between them. The chain's CDR3 is CSVEGGTPHDEQFF. CDR3 nucleotide sequence: TGCAGCGTTGAAGGTGGGACACCCCACGATGAGCAGTTCTTC.

The rearrangement uses TRBV29-1 and TRBJ2-7, with D perhaps TRBD1 (5 bases). This CDR3 spans 10 amino acids. Trimming took 5 bases from V and 10 from J, leaving 12 bases between them. Germline loops: CDR1 SQVTM, CDR2 ANQGSEA. CDR3 in amino acids: CSVREGVQYF. The CDR3 DNA is TGCAGCGTTCGCGAAGGGGTTCAGTACTTC.

The rearrangement uses TRBV10-3 and TRBJ1-5; possible D gene TRBD1, 5 bases. The CDR3 totals 15 residues. The V end lost 4 bases, the J end lost 7 bases, and 17 bases lay between the germline ends. The germline V gene has CDR1 ENHRY and CDR2 SYGVKD. CDR3 sequence (DNA): TGTGCCATCAGTGCCGACCGGGGCGCGAGGCAGCCCCAGCATTTT. It specifies CAISADRGARQPQHF.

This clonotype was recorded at least ten times. The chain recombines TRBV5-5 with TRBJ2-5; D may match TRBD1 or TRBD2 (5 bases each). The CDR3 spans 15 residues. From germline, CDR1 is SGHKS and CDR2 YYEKEE (reference sequence). The germline V and J ends were trimmed by 0 bases and 5 bases, with 14 bases remaining between them. CDR3 amino acids: CASSLVGSWGETQYF. The CDR3 DNA reads as TGTGCCAGCAGCTTGGTAGGATCGTGGGGGGAGACCCAGTACTTC.

The rearrangement uses TRBV20-1 and TRBJ2-1; no firm D call. Germline CDR1 reads DFQATT; CDR2 reads SNEGSKA (reference sequence). The length of the CDR3 is 15 residues. Deletions cut 0 bases from V and 5 bases from J, with 14 bases between. The CDR3 coding sequence is TGCAGTGCTAGAGATCCCCCGGTCCAGAACAATGAGCAGTTCTTC. Amino acid sequence: CSARDPPVQNNEQFF.

The sample holds many counts of this clonotype. The rearrangement links TRBV11-2 to TRBJ2-2, with 7 bases aligning to TRBD2. V was clipped by 3 bases and J by 4 bases; unmatched bases: 5. Germline CDR1 is SGHAT and CDR2 is FQNNGV. CDR3 length equals 15 residues. The CDR3 nucleotides are TGTGCCAGCAGCTTTCAAGCGGGGCCCACCGGGGAGCTGTTTTTT. It yields the protein CASSFQAGPTGELFF.

This clonotype showed up many times. The rearrangement links TRBV29-1 to TRBJ1-5, with 8 bases matching TRBD1. This CDR3 spans 14 amino acids. J gave up 1 base and V 6 bases, and 5 bases lay outside the gene matches. The germline V gene has CDR1 SQVTM and CDR2 ANQGSEA. CDR3 nucleotides: TGCAGCGTCTCACAGGGGGTAAGCAATCAGCCCCAGCATTTT. Translated, it gives CSVSQGVSNQPQHF.

The genes are TRBV7-9 and TRBJ1-2; D not resolved. V was clipped by 1 base and J by 2 bases, with 8 bases between them. From germline, CDR1 is SEHNR and CDR2 FQNEAQ (reference sequence). The CDR3 contains 14 residues. CDR3 in DNA: TGTGCCAGCAGCTTAGTGTCACAGAACTATGGCTACACCTTC. This encodes CASSLVSQNYGYTF. The whole variable domain, remainder taken from reference TRBV7-9 and TRBJ1-2, is DTGVSQNPRHKITKRGQNVTFRCDPISEHNRLYWYRQTLGQGPEFLTYFQNEAQLEKSRLLSDRFSAERPKGSFSTLEIQRTEQGDSAMYLCASSLVSQNYGYTFGSGTRLTVV.

This clonotype was detected ten times or more. For the CDR3, the DNA is TGTGCCAGCACGCGTGCGGCGGGAGGAATCCACGAGCAGTACTTC. Its protein product is CASTRAAGGIHEQYF. V gene TRBV6-2 or TRBV6-3 combines with J gene TRBJ2-7; TRBD2 matches at 8 bases. After removal of 7 bases from V and 5 bases from J, the junction contained 13 bases not matched to a gene. The CDR3 covers 15 residues. The germline CDR1 and CDR2 sequences are MNHEY and SVGEGT.

The chain recombines TRBV2 with TRBJ2-1; D unclear. V gave up 6 bases and J gave up 7 bases, with 7 bases separating them. Germline CDR1 is SNHLY and CDR2 is FYNNEI. CDR3 length equals 11 residues. CDR3 sequence: CASSAWNEQFF. CDR3 DNA: TGTGCCAGCAGCGCCTGGAATGAGCAGTTCTTC.

The chain couples TRBV11-2 to TRBJ1-3, with D unclear. Per the germline V gene, CDR1 is SGHAT and CDR2 is FQNNGV. The germline V and J ends were trimmed by 8 bases and 0 bases, with 8 bases remaining between them. CDR3 length: 13 residues. The CDR3 coding sequence is TGTGCCAGCCGTACCCGCTCTGGAAACACCATATATTTT. Amino acid sequence: CASRTRSGNTIYF.

In this sample, this clonotype turned up a few times. CDR3 amino acids: CASSLIGQGHDTDTQYF. The DNA for the CDR3 is TGTGCCAGCAGCTTAATAGGGCAGGGCCATGACACAGATACGCAGTATTTT. The chain couples TRBV7-3 to TRBJ2-3; tentative D call: TRBD1 (5 bases). The CDR3 length is 17 residues. Germline CDR1 reads SGHTA; CDR2 reads FQGTGA. V gave up 1 base and J gave up 2 bases, with 16 bases separating them.

The chain has TRBV5-1 and TRBJ2-5; 7 nucleotides line up with TRBD2. CDR1 SGHRS and CDR2 YFSETQ come from the germline V gene. This CDR3 is built from 16 residues. J gave up 0 bases and V 0 bases, and 5 bases lay outside the gene matches. CDR3 amino acids: CASSLGPGGYQETQYF. CDR3 in DNA: TGCGCCAGCAGCTTGGGACCGGGGGGTTACCAAGAGACCCAGTACTTC. The complete variable domain, with remaining parts taken from reference TRBV5-1 and TRBJ2-5, reads KAGVTQTPRYLIKTRGQQVTLSCSPISGHRSVSWYQQTPGQGLQFLFEYFSETQRNKGNFPGRFSGRQFSNSRSEMNVSTLELGDSALYLCASSLGPGGYQETQYFGPGTRLLVL.

J is TRBJ2-5 and V is TRBV25-1, with D unclear. Germline V lookup: CDR1 MGHDK, CDR2 SYGVNS. The ends were cut back, 3 bases at V and 4 bases at J, with 3 bases in the middle. The CDR3 length is 11 residues. The CDR3 DNA sequence: TGTGCCAGCAGTGAGACAGAGACCCAGTACTTC. Its protein product is CASSETETQYF.

This clonotype was recorded at least ten times. V is TRBV3-1 and J is TRBJ2-2; no definite D call. The CDR3 runs to 15 residues. V shed 0 bases and J shed 5 bases, with 10 bases lying between them. Germline lookup yields CDR1 LGHDT and CDR2 YNNKEL (reference sequence). The CDR3 spells CASSQDLGWTGELFF. Written as DNA, the CDR3 is TGTGCCAGCAGCCAAGACTTAGGGTGGACCGGGGAGCTGTTTTTT.

The chain couples TRBV7-9 to TRBJ1-2; D is unresolved. The CDR3 sequence is 13 residues long. Germline CDR1 and CDR2: SEHNR and FQNEAQ (reference sequence). Trimming left V 4 bases short and J 10 bases short, with 16 bases between. The CDR3 DNA is TGTGCCAGCAGCTCCCAACCCCAATCAGACTACACCTTC. Translation: CASSSQPQSDYTF.

This clonotype was detected only a few times. The V call is TRBV6-2 or TRBV6-3, the J call TRBJ2-7; 13 bases are a match to TRBD2. Unmatched junction bases numbered 6, after V lost 7 bases and J lost 6 bases. Germline CDR1 reads MNHEY; CDR2 reads SVGEGT. The CDR3 runs 14 residues. The CDR3 region has the DNA TGTGCCAGCAACCTGCGACTAGCGGGAGGCGAGCAGTACTTC. Its translation is CASNLRLAGGEQYF.

This clonotype was detected a few times. The DNA of the CDR3 is TGCGCCAGCAGCTTCGCACAGGGGGCCGGTGTGGGCACTGAAGCTTTCTTT. It translates to CASSFAQGAGVGTEAFF. The chain couples TRBV5-1 to TRBJ1-1; 9 nucleotides match TRBD1. The germline CDR1 and CDR2 sequences are SGHRS and YFSETQ. The junction had 12 bases not matched to a gene; V was cut back by 2 bases and J by 4 bases. The CDR3 runs 17 residues. Filled out from reference TRBV5-1 and TRBJ1-1, the complete variable domain reads KAGVTQTPRYLIKTRGQQVTLSCSPISGHRSVSWYQQTPGQGLQFLFEYFSETQRNKGNFPGRFSGRQFSNSRSEMNVSTLELGDSALYLCASSFAQGAGVGTEAFFGQGTRLTVV.

This clonotype was seen only a few times. The V call is TRBV12-3 or TRBV12-4, the J call TRBJ2-7; D not certain. V shed 1 base and J shed 4 bases, with 5 bases lying between them. The CDR3 is 12 amino acids. The CDR3 is CASSLVLYEQYF. The CDR3 DNA reads TGTGCCAGCAGTTTAGTTCTTTACGAGCAGTACTTC.

This chain links TRBV10-3 with TRBJ2-7; D may correspond to TRBD1 or TRBD2 (6 bases each). Trimming cost V 8 bases and J 3 bases, with 14 bases left between them. From germline, CDR1 is ENHRY and CDR2 SYGVKD. This CDR3 is 13 amino acids long. In DNA, the CDR3 is TGTGCCATCGGAGGGGACACCCGCTACGAGCAGTACTTC. Translation gives CAIGGDTRYEQYF.